This passage covers 20 T cell receptor beta chains from one sample sequenced in a study of T cell changes during pregnancy in multiple sclerosis. Here immunoSEQ multiplex PCR was the method, and the copy in TCRdb shows in-frame clones only, minus some. The data contain tens of thousands of clones, more than 90% of them singletons. The specimen comprised CD4+ T cells from peripheral blood mononuclear cells, sampled in the first trimester of pregnancy. The receptors shown here come from a female donor with multiple sclerosis, enrolled in a pregnancy study.

The chain has TRBV6-5 and TRBJ2-1; TRBD1 aligns across 9 bases. The CDR3 contains 15 residues. Per germline, CDR1 MNHEY and CDR2 SVGAGI. V lost 5 bases to trimming and J lost 5 bases; unmatched junction nucleotides: 7. The CDR3 nucleotides read TGTGCCAGCAGTCCACAGGGGGCGCAGAACAATGAGCAGTTCTTC. It is translated as CASSPQGAQNNEQFF.

V usage is TRBV7-6 and J usage is TRBJ2-5; TRBD2 aligns across 11 bases. The V gene end was trimmed by 5 bases and the J gene end by 4 bases; junction bases not matched to a gene: 9. The CDR3 totals 16 residues. From germline, CDR1 is SGHVS and CDR2 FNYEAQ. As DNA, the CDR3 is TGTGCCAGCAGCCCACTAGCGGGAGTCCGGGGAGAGACCCAGTACTTC. This encodes CASSPLAGVRGETQYF.

This rearrangement joins TRBV18 to TRBJ2-1, with D unclear. This CDR3 region has 18 residues. Deletions cut 0 bases from V and 6 bases from J, with 21 bases between. Germline loops: CDR1 KGHSH, CDR2 LQKENI. The CDR3, as DNA: TGTGCCAGCTCACCACCCATACGTAGGCAGACTTACTCCAATGAGCAGTTCTTC. It yields the protein CASSPPIRRQTYSNEQFF.

The gene calls are TRBV30 and TRBJ2-2; 9 bases fit TRBD2. Germline CDR1 GTSNPN, CDR2 SVGIG (reference sequence). J was trimmed by 7 bases and V by 1 base; bases with no gene match: 7. This CDR3 has 15 residues. DNA of the CDR3: TGTGCCTGGAGTGGATTAGCGGGAGAAATCGGGGAGCTGTTTTTT. Its translation is CAWSGLAGEIGELFF.

This rearrangement joins TRBV15 to TRBJ2-7, with D tentatively TRBD2 (5 bases). Per germline, CDR1 LNHNV and CDR2 YYDKDF (reference sequence). The CDR3 runs 14 residues. The ends were cut back, 0 bases at V and 5 bases at J, with 11 bases in the middle. Here the CDR3 reads CATSRDYPGNEQYF. The CDR3 coding sequence is TGTGCCACCAGCAGAGATTATCCGGGAAACGAGCAGTACTTC.

The V and J genes are TRBV19 and TRBJ2-5, with 14 positions matching TRBD2. V lost 3 bases and J lost 6; bases outside the gene matches: 21. From germline, CDR1 is LNHDA and CDR2 SQIVND (reference sequence). The length of the CDR3 is 21 residues. In DNA form, the CDR3 reads TGTGCCAGTAGTATGGGGATGCCGGGACTAGCGGGAGAGGGGGGGCGGAAGACCCAGTACTTC. Protein: CASSMGMPGLAGEGGRKTQYF.

The J gene is TRBJ2-7, the V gene TRBV11-2; D perhaps matches TRBD1 (5 bases). Trimming shortened V by 1 base and J by 6 bases, and 19 bases separated the two germline ends. CDR1 and CDR2 from the germline V gene are SGHAT and FQNNGV. The CDR3 contains 16 residues. CDR3 amino acids: CASSLAGMKATTEQYF. The DNA of the CDR3 is TGTGCCAGCAGCTTAGCAGGGATGAAAGCCACGACCGAGCAGTACTTC.

The chain recombines TRBV11-3 with TRBJ2-3; D unresolved. The V end lost 4 bases, the J end lost 0 bases, and 8 bases lay between the germline ends. The CDR3 totals 14 residues. From germline, CDR1 is SGHNT and CDR2 YENEEA. Here the CDR3 reads CASSSSTSTDTQYF. The DNA for the CDR3 is TGTGCCAGCAGCTCGAGCACTAGCACAGATACGCAGTATTTT.

The chain is built from TRBV7-2 and TRBJ2-2; 9 bases are a match to TRBD2. Germline values: CDR1 SGHTA, CDR2 FQGNSA. This CDR3 has 16 residues. The V gene end was trimmed by 3 bases and the J gene end by 6 bases; junction bases not matched to a gene: 8. The CDR3 loop is CASSFSAGGRSGELFF. The CDR3, as DNA: TGTGCCAGCAGCTTTTCTGCGGGAGGGCGCTCCGGGGAGCTGTTTTTT. Full variable domain (remainder filled in from reference TRBV7-2 and TRBJ2-2): GAGVSQSPSNKVTEKGKDVELRCDPISGHTALYWYRQSLGQGLEFLIYFQGNSAPDKSGLPSDRFSAERTGGSVSTLTIQRTQQEDSAVYLCASSFSAGGRSGELFFGEGSRLTVL.

The chain links TRBV10-3 to TRBJ2-7; no clear D gene. The germline V gene has CDR1 ENHRY and CDR2 SYGVKD. Trimming removed 2 bases at V and 2 bases at J, with 16 bases between. This CDR3 contains 16 residues. This chain's CDR3 is CAISELELSFAYEQYF. In DNA form, the CDR3 reads TGTGCCATCAGTGAGCTAGAACTGTCCTTTGCCTACGAGCAGTACTTC.

This clone was observed a single time. The chain joins TRBV4-3 to TRBJ2-7; 8 bases are a match to TRBD1. The V segment lost 2 bases and the J segment 2 bases; nucleotides outside the gene matches: 2. CDR1 LGHNA and CDR2 YSLEER come from the germline V gene. This CDR3 comprises 14 residues. The CDR3 loop is CASSQRTGPYEQYF. For the CDR3, the DNA is TGCGCCAGCAGCCAACGGACAGGGCCCTACGAGCAGTACTTC.

This clone was seen only once. The chain recombines TRBV14 with TRBJ2-1, with 9 bases aligning to TRBD2. V shed 0 bases, J shed 6 bases, and the junction held 6 bases outside the gene matches. The germline V gene encodes CDR1 SGHDN and CDR2 FVKESK. This CDR3 region has 16 residues. The CDR3 loop reads CASSQDGREGRNEQFF. The CDR3 DNA follows: TGTGCCAGCAGCCAAGATGGGCGGGAGGGCCGCAATGAGCAGTTCTTC.

The V gene is TRBV27, the J gene TRBJ2-2, with 10 positions matching TRBD2. CDR3 length: 16 amino acids. Trimming cost V 6 bases and J 7 bases; bases outside gene matches: 11. The germline V gene has CDR1 MNHEY and CDR2 SMNVEV (reference sequence). The CDR3 spells CASSDPVGLAIGELFF. Written as DNA, the CDR3 is TGTGCCAGCAGCGACCCCGTGGGACTAGCGATCGGGGAGCTGTTTTTT.

The gene calls are TRBV6-5 and TRBJ2-2, with D maybe TRBD1 (6 bases). CDR1 is MNHEY, CDR2 SVGAGI, per germline. CDR3 length: 11 residues. V lost 5 bases and J lost 12, with 10 bases in between. The CDR3 loop is CASSIGTKLFF. Here the CDR3 DNA reads TGTGCCAGCAGTATCGGGACAAAGCTGTTTTTT.

The chain's CDR3 is CATDNGSWQYF. The CDR3 nucleotides read TGTGCCACCGACAATGGGAGTTGGCAGTACTTC. The gene calls are TRBV6-5 and TRBJ2-7, with TRBD2 as a possible D gene (5 bases). This CDR3 spans 11 amino acids. The V end lost 10 bases, the J end lost 9 bases, and 16 bases lay between the germline ends. The germline gives CDR1 MNHEY, CDR2 SVGAGI.

A word on this clone: The junction and the germline gene differ at one end; a read error may be behind it. The J gene is TRBJ1-1, the V gene TRBV10-3, with D perhaps TRBD1 (5 bases). The CDR3 contains 15 residues. Germline V gene data show CDR1 as ENHRY and CDR2 as SYGVKD. The CDR3 DNA follows: TGTGTCATCAGTGATCCAGGGATGGAGCACACTGAAGCTTTCTTT. This translates into CVISDPGMEHTEAFF.

The table lists this clone with a few counts. The chain combines TRBV6-5 with TRBJ1-5; D perhaps matches TRBD1 (6 bases). The CDR3 consists of 13 residues. Germline-derived CDR1 and CDR2 are MNHEY and SVGAGI. V lost 5 bases and J lost 11, with 16 bases in between. CDR3 sequence: CASSPDRQGSQHF. The CDR3 bases are TGTGCCAGCAGTCCGGACAGACAAGGGTCCCAGCATTTT.

CDR3 sequence: CASSPRTSGSETQYF. The CDR3 nucleotides are TGTGCCAGCAGCCCTCGGACTAGCGGGAGTGAGACCCAGTACTTC. V usage is TRBV9 and J usage is TRBJ2-5, with 13 bases identical to TRBD2. V gave up 4 bases and J gave up 5 bases; unmatched junction bases: 5. Germline CDR1 SGDLS, CDR2 YYNGEE. There are 15 residues in the CDR3. Based on the CDR3 plus reference TRBV9 and TRBJ2-5, the full variable domain is DSGVTQTPKHLITATGQRVTLRCSPRSGDLSVYWYQQSLDQGLQFLIQYYNGEERAKGNILERFSAQQFPDLHSELNLSSLELGDSALYFCASSPRTSGSETQYFGPGTRLLVL.

The chain joins TRBV2 to TRBJ2-2; maybe TRBD2 (5 bases). This CDR3 comprises 14 residues. V was trimmed by 4 bases and J by 1 base, leaving 7 bases between them. Looked up from germline, CDR1 is SNHLY and CDR2 is FYNNEI. CDR3 region: CASSGRGNTGELFF. CDR3 coding DNA: TGTGCCAGCAGTGGTCGGGGGAACACCGGGGAGCTGTTTTTT.

This chain connects TRBV6-1 to TRBJ1-5, with a possible D match to TRBD1 (6 bases). V was clipped by 4 bases and J by 4 bases, with 17 bases between them. The length of the CDR3 is 16 residues. Germline loops: CDR1 MNHNS, CDR2 SASEGT. The CDR3: CASSGLTGKLNQPQHF. The CDR3 DNA reads TGTGCCAGCAGTGGATTGACAGGAAAGCTTAATCAGCCCCAGCATTTT.